By share, the clone carrying this TCR beta chain ranks as medium-sized. TCRdb recomputed calls from the 5' RACE reads with MiXCR, one row per CDR3 protein. The sample lists about 10,000 distinct CDR3 sequences, under 5% occurring once. The sample is drawn from a study of T cells after yellow fever vaccination. Points from the study as a whole: Overall, a small share of clonotypes was seen in both CD4 and CD8 compartments. The secondary response was weaker but peaked faster, day 5 versus 15.

CDR3 length: 16 amino acids. The germline V gene encodes CDR1 MNHEY and CDR2 SVGEGT. V trimming: 1 base; J trimming: 0 bases; junction bases outside the gene matches: 2. The sequencing used PBMCs, either bulk or a sorted T-cell subset (CD4+, CD8+, memory, or dextramer-sorted; not recorded which), collected more than 14 days after the first yellow fever vaccination. This sequence joins TRBV6-2 or TRBV6-3 and TRBJ2-1; 8 positions agree with TRBD2. The receptor comes from a man younger than 30 who received the YFV17D yellow fever vaccine. The CDR3 region has the DNA TGTGCCAGCAGTTACTTGCGGGGGGACTCCTACAATGAGCAGTTCTTC. Protein sequence: CASSYLRGDSYNEQFF.